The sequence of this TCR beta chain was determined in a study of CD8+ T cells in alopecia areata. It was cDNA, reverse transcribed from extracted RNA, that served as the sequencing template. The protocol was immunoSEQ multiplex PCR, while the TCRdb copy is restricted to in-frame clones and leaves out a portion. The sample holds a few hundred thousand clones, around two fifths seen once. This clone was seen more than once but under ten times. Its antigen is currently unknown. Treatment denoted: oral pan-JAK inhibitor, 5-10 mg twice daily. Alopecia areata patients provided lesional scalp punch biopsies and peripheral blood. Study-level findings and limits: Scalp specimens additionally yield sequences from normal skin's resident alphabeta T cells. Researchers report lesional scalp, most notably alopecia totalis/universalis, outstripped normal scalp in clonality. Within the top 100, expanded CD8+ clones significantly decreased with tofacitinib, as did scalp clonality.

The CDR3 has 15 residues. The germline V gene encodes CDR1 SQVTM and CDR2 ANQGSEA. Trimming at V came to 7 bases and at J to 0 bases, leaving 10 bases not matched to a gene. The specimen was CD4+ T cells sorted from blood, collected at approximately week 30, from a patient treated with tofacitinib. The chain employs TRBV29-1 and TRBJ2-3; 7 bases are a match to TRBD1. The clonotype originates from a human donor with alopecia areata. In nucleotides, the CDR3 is TGCAGCGCTTCTGTGGGACAGACTAGCACAGATACGCAGTATTTT. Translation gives CSASVGQTSTDTQYF.